These 9 T cell receptor beta chains originate from one sample sequenced in a study of read filtering for tumor transcriptome and immune sequencing. Molecular barcoded adaptors covering alpha/delta and beta/gamma chains were used on 400 ng RNA. TCRdb re-derived calls from the reads in MiXCR, one entry per CDR3 protein. There are fewer than 25,000 distinct CDR3 sequences in the sample; roughly 20% occur only once, and 17% lies in the top ten. Material: a population of CD138-negative cells sorted from bone marrow. The receptors derive from a donor aged 40 or over with multiple myeloma.

This clonotype has at least ten counts. The chain has TRBV29-1 and TRBJ2-7, with TRBD2 as a possible D gene (6 bases). The V and J ends lost 4 bases and 0 bases respectively, with 10 bases between them. CDR1 is SQVTM, CDR2 ANQGSEA, per germline. CDR3 size: 13 residues. The CDR3 protein is CSVGEDNSYEQYF. In DNA, the CDR3 is TGCAGCGTTGGGGAGGACAACTCCTACGAGCAGTACTTC.

Remarks on this clonotype: A read error is possible here, since a much larger clone lies one base away. The V and J genes are TRBV3-1 and TRBJ1-1; D perhaps matches TRBD1 (5 bases). The CDR3 spans 14 residues. From germline, CDR1 is LGHDT and CDR2 YNNKEL (reference sequence). The CDR3 is CASSFRGGFPEASF. CDR3 DNA sequence: TGTGCCAGCAGCTTTAGGGGCGGGTTTCCTGAAGCTTCCTTT.

Comments on this clonotype: This likely came from a read error, as a far larger clone is one base away. This rearrangement joins TRBV6-5 to TRBJ1-5; TRBD1 is a possible D gene (5 bases). CDR3 length: 16 residues. Trimming pared 0 bases from V and 1 base from J, leaving 10 bases between. The germline V gene encodes CDR1 MNHEY and CDR2 SVGAGI. The CDR3 loop is CASSYSPTGSNQPQHF. The DNA of the CDR3 is TGTGCCAGCAGTTACTCGCCCACAGGCAGCAATCAGCCCCAGCATTTT.

This clonotype was seen more than once but under ten times. In DNA, the CDR3 is TGTGCCAGCAGTTACTCCGGGGACCAGCATTTT. It is translated as CASSYSGDQHF. The chain couples TRBV6-6 to TRBJ1-5; the D is unclear. CDR3 length equals 11 residues. V shed 0 bases and J shed 12 bases, with 6 bases lying between them. CDR1 MNHNY and CDR2 SVGAGI come from the germline V gene (reference sequence).

In the case of this clonotype: A read error is likely here: a far larger clone is one base away. The chain is built from TRBV6-5 and TRBJ2-1, with 13 bases identical to TRBD2. V lost 5 bases to trimming and J lost 5 bases; unmatched junction nucleotides: 15. Germline CDR1 reads MNHEY; CDR2 reads SVGAGI. The CDR3 length is 19 residues. CDR3 sequence (DNA): TGTGCCAGCAGTAAGAGCCGGACTAGCGGGAGTCGGGATCACAATGAGCAGTTCTTC. It codes for CASSKSRTSGSRDHNEQFF.

This clonotype was counted many times. The rearrangement uses TRBV20-1 and TRBJ1-5, with D maybe TRBD1 (6 bases). The CDR3 is 15 amino acids. V lost 5 bases and J lost 0, with 14 bases in between. Germline V CDR1 and CDR2: DFQATT, SNEGSKA (reference sequence). The CDR3 coding sequence is TGCAGTGCTGGAAAACCAGGGGCTAGCAATCAGCCCCAGCATTTT. Its translation is CSAGKPGASNQPQHF.

This clonotype was detected ten times or more. The chain combines TRBV20-1 with TRBJ2-7, with D unclear. This CDR3 has 11 amino acids. Germline V gene data show CDR1 as DFQATT and CDR2 as SNEGSKA (reference sequence). V gave up 4 bases and J gave up 4 bases, with 8 bases separating them. The CDR3 nucleotides read TGCAGTGCTATAGCAGGATACGAGCAGTACTTC. This sequence encodes CSAIAGYEQYF.

This clonotype was detected ten times or more. The J gene is TRBJ1-4, the V gene TRBV2; D unclear. The CDR3 length is 13 residues. Germline V gene data show CDR1 as SNHLY and CDR2 as FYNNEI. V lost 6 bases and J lost 4, with 9 bases in between. CDR3 amino acids: CASSGQDNEKLFF. CDR3 in DNA: TGTGCCAGCAGCGGGCAGGATAATGAAAAACTGTTTTTT.

Concerning this clonotype: A much larger clone differs from this one at a single base, so this may be a read error. This rearrangement joins TRBV7-9 to TRBJ1-2; unclear D gene. Germline lookup yields CDR1 SEHNR and CDR2 FQNEAQ (reference sequence). The CDR3 covers 12 residues. This CDR3 reads CARTGNNDGYTF. CDR3 bases: TGTGCCAGAACCGGTAATAACGATGGCTACACCTTC.